A selection of T cell receptor beta chains follows, all from one sample in a study of metastatic and nonmetastatic thyroid tumors. TCRdb reassembled clones from the PCR reads with MiXCR. Of fewer than 15,000 clones listed, 20% to 25% are singletons. Input material: adjacent normal tissue. The receptor set was obtained from a female donor with papillary thyroid cancer or a benign thyroid nodule (not recorded which). Some clones in this sample may be carry-over from other donors' samples. Each CDR3 is given with its conserved first and last residue. D genes are given only for firm matches. Expanded clones get a size class; other rows say once, few or many, or leave the size out.

CASSIGTGASNTEAFF TGTGCCAGCAGCATTGGGACAGGGGCGTCGAACACTGAAGCTTTCTTT TRBJ1-1 TRBV7-8 TRBD1 16 many
CASSVEPTGVNTEAFF TGTGCCAGCAGCGTAGAGCCTACAGGGGTGAACACTGAAGCTTTCTTT TRBJ1-1 TRBV9 TRBD1 16 many
CSARDWGDGYTF TGCAGTGCTAGAGATTGGGGAGATGGCTACACCTTC TRBJ1-2 TRBV20-1 - 12 medium-sized
CASSQEDGTSDEQFF TGTGCCAGCAGCCAAGAGGATGGGACTAGTGATGAGCAGTTCTTC TRBJ2-1 TRBV4-2 TRBD2 15 many
CASSSKTGAYEQYF TGTGCCAGCAGCTCCAAGACAGGGGCCTACGAGCAGTACTTC TRBJ2-7 TRBV6-1 TRBD1 14 -
CASSLDRGAAFF TGCGCCAGCAGCCTTGACAGGGGAGCGGCTTTCTTT TRBJ1-1 TRBV5-1 TRBD1 12 many
CASSLRSGLGGGELFF TGTGCCAGCAGTTTAAGGAGCGGATTGGGTGGCGGGGAGCTGTTTTTT TRBJ2-2 TRBV12-3/TRBV12-4 - 16 medium-sized
CASSIRQGVGTQYF TGTGCCAGTAGTATTCGACAGGGGGTTGGGACCCAGTACTTC TRBJ2-5 TRBV19 TRBD1 14 many
CATSSVLAVYEQYF TGTGCCACCAGCAGTGTACTAGCGGTATACGAGCAGTACTTC TRBJ2-7 TRBV15 TRBD2 14 -
CASSLGASGASYEQYF TGTGCCAGCAGCTTAGGTGCTAGCGGGGCGAGCTACGAGCAGTACTTC TRBJ2-7 TRBV7-8 TRBD2 16 medium-sized
CASSGSASGMYNEQFF TGCGCCAGCAGTGGTTCTGCTAGCGGGATGTACAATGAGCAGTTCTTC TRBJ2-1 TRBV10-2 TRBD2 16 few
CASSAGQGELFRNGYTF TGTGCCAGCAGCGCGGGACAAGGCGAGTTATTTAGGAATGGCTACACCTTC TRBJ1-2 TRBV5-6 - 17 many
CSARLIIPGEGALSEAFF TGCAGTGCTAGACTGATTATCCCCGGGGAAGGAGCATTATCTGAAGCTTTCTTT TRBJ1-1 TRBV20-1 - 18 many
CASSLTKGETQYF TGTGCCAGCAGCTTAACCAAGGGAGAGACCCAGTACTTC TRBJ2-5 TRBV11-3 - 13 few
CASSFNSGSKETQYF TGTGCCAGCAGCTTTAATAGCGGGAGCAAAGAGACCCAGTACTTC TRBJ2-5 TRBV7-3 TRBD2 15 many
CSARDLTGLAGVNEQFF TGCAGTGCTAGAGATCTTACAGGACTAGCGGGAGTAAATGAGCAGTTCTTC TRBJ2-1 TRBV20-1 TRBD2 17 many
CSAERGGPNYGYTF TGCAGTGCCGAGAGGGGCGGACCCAACTATGGCTACACCTTC TRBJ1-2 TRBV20-1 - 14 few
CASSPGQPYEQYF TGTGCCAGCAGTCCCGGACAGCCCTACGAGCAGTACTTC TRBJ2-7 TRBV27 - 13 medium-sized
CASSLGASGLTGELFF TGTGCCAGCAGCTTAGGTGCTAGCGGACTAACCGGGGAGCTGTTTTTT TRBJ2-2 TRBV7-6 TRBD2 16 many
CASREIGRTAGYTF TGTGCCAGCAGAGAAATCGGACGAACCGCGGGCTACACCTTC TRBJ1-2 TRBV6-1 - 14 -
CASSLGCRGYEQYF TGTGCCAGCAGCTTAGGCTGTAGGGGCTACGAGCAGTACTTC TRBJ2-7 TRBV27 - 14 few
CASERTGAYEQYF TGTGCCAGCGAACGGACAGGGGCCTACGAGCAGTACTTC TRBJ2-7 TRBV2 TRBD1 13 medium-sized
CSAKGNSYNSPLHF TGCAGTGCTAAGGGCAACTCCTATAATTCACCCCTCCACTTT TRBJ1-6 TRBV20-1 - 14 medium-sized
CASRDRGYEQYF TGTGCCAGCCGTGACAGGGGCTACGAGCAGTACTTC TRBJ2-7 TRBV6-1 TRBD1 12 -
CASGPHTGELFF TGTGCTAGTGGACCACACACCGGGGAGCTGTTTTTT TRBJ2-2 TRBV12-5 - 12 medium-sized
CASSSGLKNTGELFF TGTGCCAGCAGTTCCGGACTTAAGAACACCGGGGAGCTGTTTTTT TRBJ2-2 TRBV6-2/TRBV6-3 - 15 medium-sized
CASSVEWTDTQYF TGTGCCAGCAGCGTAGAGTGGACAGATACGCAGTATTTT TRBJ2-3 TRBV9 - 13 many
CASSLALAGGQFF TGTGCCAGCAGCTTAGCGCTAGCGGGAGGGCAGTTCTTC TRBJ2-1 TRBV7-8 TRBD2 13 many
CIARRDGSDEQYF TGCATTGCTAGGCGGGACGGGTCGGACGAGCAGTACTTC TRBJ2-7 TRBV20-1 - 13 -
CASSFRDRANTEAFF TGCGCCAGCAGCTTCCGGGACAGGGCTAACACTGAAGCTTTCTTT TRBJ1-1 TRBV5-1 TRBD1 15 -
CSAPRPSGYWGETQYF TGCAGTGCTCCCCGACCTAGCGGGTACTGGGGGGAGACCCAGTACTTC TRBJ2-5 TRBV20-1 TRBD2 16 -
CASSSERLAPTDTQYF TGTGCCAGCAGCTCCGAGAGGCTAGCCCCCACAGATACGCAGTATTTT TRBJ2-3 TRBV5-6 - 16 many
CASSFGPIQNIQYF TGTGCCAGCAGTTTTGGCCCGATCCAAAACATTCAGTACTTC TRBJ2-4 TRBV28 - 14 -
CASRPPYTEAFF TGTGCCAGCAGGCCACCCTACACTGAAGCTTTCTTT TRBJ1-1 TRBV2 - 12 medium-sized
CASSQETGGNIQYF TGTGCCAGCAGCCAAGAGACGGGAGGGAACATTCAGTACTTC TRBJ2-4 TRBV4-2 TRBD2 14 many